This T cell receptor (beta chain) was profiled in a study of CD8+ T cells in alopecia areata. Study observations and caveats: Scalp sample sequencing also detects resident alphabeta T cells of normal skin.

On this clone itself: What it binds is unknown.

Investigators isolated RNA and reverse transcribed it into cDNA to act as the sequencing template. Using immunoSEQ multiplex PCR, the repertoire was profiled, and TCRdb retains in-frame clones only, with some absent. The table records about 140,000 clones, 55% of them present only once. Germline V gene lookup returns CDR1 SGHDT and CDR2 YYEEEE. CDR3 length: 15 amino acids. V gave up 2 bases and J gave up 4 bases; unmatched junction bases: 6. Sorted populations comprised CD4+ and CD8+ T cells obtained from PBMCs. This clonotype was obtained from a human donor in good health. The sequencing input was CD4+ T cells sorted from blood. This chain connects TRBV5-6 to TRBJ2-3; 8 bases agree with TRBD2. CDR3 sequence reads: CASSFESGGADTQYF. The DNA for the CDR3 is TGTGCCAGCAGCTTTGAGAGCGGGGGCGCAGATACGCAGTATTTT.